Below are 8 T cell receptor beta chains sequenced from a single sample in a study of T-cell reconstitution after alpha-beta-depleted transplantation in children. Study outcomes and limitations: Newly produced T cells mostly provided counts and TCRbeta diversity after one year, as hyperexpanded clones declined.

This sample's TCRbeta library carried unique molecular identifier barcodes. TCRdb itself ran the PCR reads through MiXCR, one entry per CDR3 protein. The sample carries a few hundred thousand distinct CDR3 sequences, around 7.1% recorded once. Their recognized antigens are unknown. The sample was peripheral blood, taken 360 days after TCRalphabeta/CD19-depleted stem cell transplant. These receptors all come from a female patient aged 2-9 years who had a stem cell transplant for Fanconi anemia, so the T cells may come from the graft donor.

This clonotype showed up just a few times. The chain carries TRBV5-1 and TRBJ2-7; possibly TRBD2 for D (5 bases). Trimming left V 0 bases short and J 2 bases short, with 18 bases between. CDR1 and CDR2 (germline): SGHRS, YFSETQ. The CDR3 is made up of 17 amino acids. CDR3 region: CASSLEGSRGFPYEQYF. CDR3 DNA: TGCGCCAGCAGCTTGGAAGGGAGTAGAGGGTTCCCCTACGAGCAGTACTTC.

J is TRBJ1-2 and V is TRBV4-3; D is unclear. The CDR3 has 14 amino acids. V shed 0 bases and J shed 7 bases, with 12 bases lying between them. CDR1 LGHNA and CDR2 YSLEER come from the germline V gene. The CDR3, as DNA: TGCGCCAGCAGCCAAGAATTAAGGAGAGGTGGCTACACCTTC. Translating it yields CASSQELRRGGYTF.

In its sample, this clonotype was seen many times. This sequence joins TRBV28 and TRBJ1-5; no clear D. The germline gives CDR1 MDHEN, CDR2 SYDVKM. This CDR3 has 13 residues. The germline V and J ends were trimmed by 3 bases and 4 bases, with 7 bases remaining between them. This chain's CDR3 is CASSFLINQPQHF. CDR3 nucleotides: TGTGCCAGCAGTTTCCTAATTAATCAGCCCCAGCATTTT. Looking up the rest from reference TRBV28 and TRBJ1-5 gives the full variable domain: DVKVTQSSRYLVKRTGEKVFLECVQDMDHENMFWYRQDPGLGLRLIYFSYDVKMKEKGDIPEGYSVSREKKERFSLILESASTNQTSMYLCASSFLINQPQHFGDGTRLSIL.

There are many counts of this clonotype. The rearrangement uses TRBV20-1 and TRBJ2-1; TRBD1 or TRBD2 may be the D gene (7 bases each). Germline-derived CDR1 and CDR2 are DFQATT and SNEGSKA (reference sequence). The V gene lost 3 bases and the J gene lost 9 bases, with 36 bases spanning the gap. This CDR3 is built from 20 residues. The CDR3 reads CSASEILVGGLGGMVIEQFF. CDR3 DNA: TGCAGTGCTAGTGAGATCCTAGTGGGAGGACTAGGGGGCATGGTGATTGAGCAGTTCTTC.

This clonotype was seen ten or more times. The chain carries TRBV4-3 and TRBJ2-1; TRBD2 matches 9 bases. The CDR3 spans 15 residues. Unmatched junction bases numbered 5, after V lost 0 bases and J lost 8 bases. The germline V gene has CDR1 LGHNA and CDR2 YSLEER. CDR3 in amino acids: CASSQDSRGGHEQFF. CDR3 DNA: TGCGCCAGCAGCCAAGACTCGCGGGGGGGCCATGAGCAGTTCTTC.

This clonotype was recorded many times. This sequence joins TRBV18 and TRBJ2-7; 7 positions agree with TRBD1. The germline CDR1 and CDR2 sequences are KGHSH and LQKENI. Trimming cost V 6 bases and J 2 bases; bases outside gene matches: 7. CDR3 size: 14 residues. CDR3 in DNA: TGTGCCAGCTCGTCCCGGGACAGTCCCTACGAGCAGTACTTC. The encoded protein is CASSSRDSPYEQYF.

This clonotype was observed a few times. The CDR3, as DNA: TGTGCCATCACGGACGGTGGAGGCCTTAACTATGGCTACACCTTC. Its translation is CAITDGGGLNYGYTF. This chain joins TRBV10-3 and TRBJ1-2; D uncertain. Germline CDR1 reads ENHRY; CDR2 reads SYGVKD. Trimming left V 7 bases short and J 1 base short, with 16 bases between. The CDR3 is made up of 15 amino acids.

This clonotype was found many times. V and J are TRBV6-4 and TRBJ2-7; TRBD2 matches 13 bases. Losses at the gene ends were 10 bases for V and 6 bases for J; bases not matched to a gene: 12. The CDR3 contains 15 residues. Germline assignment: CDR1 MRHNA and CDR2 SNTAGT. The CDR3 protein is CAIPGLAGDLGEQYF. CDR3 in DNA: TGTGCCATCCCTGGACTAGCGGGAGATTTGGGCGAGCAGTACTTC.